The present TCR beta chain was sequenced within a study of CD8+CD57+ T cells in acquired aplastic anemia. Overall study context: Sorted CD4+ plus CD8+ cells gave DNA averaging around 3.2 ug. Healthy donors averaged around 10 million reads for CD4+ cells.

To note about this clonotype: Its specificity is not known.

General study results and limits: CD8+ Simpson's diversity in patients was not significantly different from that in controls. Patients had approximately 29 CD8+ CDR3 sequences in common with controls (the shared set).

Genomic DNA constituted the template upon which TCR beta VDJ and CDR3 profiling was performed. TCRdb passed the reads through MiXCR, listing each CDR3 protein once. This sample yields some 82,000 distinct CDR3 sequences, of which over 35% are seen a single time; 66% belongs to the top ten. CDR1 SNHLY and CDR2 FYNNEI come from the germline V gene. V was shortened by 5 bases and J by 6 bases, with 8 bases between the two germline ends. The CDR3 contains 11 residues. The sample consisted of sorted CD4+, CD8+, or CD8+CD57+ T cells (not recorded which) from PBMCs. The sequence was obtained from a human donor in good health, serving as a control. The genes are TRBV2 and TRBJ2-7, with D hard to call. This CDR3 is CASSREVEQYF. The CDR3 nucleotides are TGTGCCAGCAGTCGCGAGGTCGAGCAGTACTTC. Full variable domain (outside the CDR3, taken from reference TRBV2 and TRBJ2-7): EPEVTQTPSHQVTQMGQEVILRCVPISNHLYFYWYRQILGQKVEFLVSFYNNEISEKSEIFDDQFSVERPDGSNFTLKIRSTKLEDSAMYFCASSREVEQYFGPGTRLTVT.